The 15 T cell receptor beta chains in this list originate from one sample, sequenced in a study of cytomegalovirus exposure and HLA in healthy donors. Use of 60 Vbeta and 13 Jbeta primers characterized the PCR. Only in-frame clones appear in the TCRdb table, and some are missing; sequencing was by immunoSEQ multiplex PCR. Of 210,000 or so clones listed, 70% to 90% are singletons. The sample consisted of PBMCs. All receptors come from a human donor in good health.

The chain couples TRBV7-2 to TRBJ2-4, with D perhaps TRBD2 (5 bases). V was clipped by 5 bases and J by 5 bases, with 22 bases between them. Germline V CDR1 and CDR2: SGHTA, FQGNSA. The CDR3 has 17 residues. CDR3 amino acids: CASSLGMVGWRENIQYF. The CDR3 nucleotides read TGTGCCAGCAGCCTGGGGATGGTGGGGTGGCGGGAAAACATTCAGTACTTC.

The rearrangement links TRBV2 to TRBJ2-1; 9 nucleotides align to TRBD2. The CDR3 is 15 amino acids. The junction had 11 bases not matched to a gene; V was cut back by 6 bases and J by 8 bases. CDR1 SNHLY and CDR2 FYNNEI come from the germline V gene. The CDR3 loop is CASSGGLALSHEQFF. The CDR3 DNA reads TGTGCCAGCAGCGGCGGACTAGCGCTTTCACATGAGCAGTTCTTC.

The chain combines TRBV6-5 with TRBJ1-1; D is perhaps TRBD1 (5 bases). Looked up from germline, CDR1 is MNHEY and CDR2 is SVGAGI. The CDR3 spans 14 residues. Trimming shortened V by 6 bases and J by 11 bases, and 22 bases separated the two germline ends. The CDR3 region is CASRPDSAIPKAFF. CDR3 DNA: TGTGCCAGCAGGCCCGACAGTGCTATCCCTAAGGCTTTCTTT.

This chain connects TRBV27 to TRBJ1-5; D remains ambiguous. Trimming took 0 bases from V and 2 from J, leaving 8 bases between them. Looked up from germline, CDR1 is MNHEY and CDR2 is SMNVEV (reference sequence). This CDR3 region has 15 residues. Here the CDR3 DNA reads TGTGCCAGCAGTTTATCGGGTGGGCGCAATCAGCCCCAGCATTTT. Its translation: CASSLSGGRNQPQHF.

This clone was counted once. The genes are TRBV27 and TRBJ2-2; D uncertain. The CDR3 runs 13 residues. Germline CDR1 and CDR2: MNHEY and SMNVEV (reference sequence). V was pared by 6 bases and J by 4 bases, with 9 bases between. CDR3 residues: CASRGARTGELFF. CDR3 nucleotides: TGTGCCAGCAGGGGCGCTCGCACCGGGGAGCTGTTTTTT.

This chain connects TRBV18 to TRBJ1-4; D not resolved. Germline V lookup: CDR1 KGHSH, CDR2 LQKENI. Trimming took off 5 bases at V and 2 bases at J, with 12 bases between the two ends. The CDR3 spans 15 residues. CDR3 sequence (DNA): TGTGCCAGCTCAACTGCCCCGGAGACTAATGAAAAACTGTTTTTT. Translating gives CASSTAPETNEKLFF.

The chain links TRBV5-1 to TRBJ1-4; D might be TRBD1 (5 bases). The V and J ends lost 0 bases and 4 bases respectively, with 16 bases between them. This CDR3 has 17 residues. Germline assignment: CDR1 SGHRS and CDR2 YFSETQ. CDR3: CASSLGRQGVYNEKLFF. The CDR3 DNA reads as TGCGCCAGCAGCTTGGGCCGGCAGGGCGTCTATAATGAAAAACTGTTTTTT.

CDR3 amino acids: CASSSSGRAYNEQFF. CDR3 in DNA: TGTGCCAGCAGCTCGAGCGGGAGAGCCTACAATGAGCAGTTCTTC. The chain joins TRBV7-9 to TRBJ2-1; 8 nucleotides align to TRBD2. The CDR3 has 15 amino acids. Unmatched junction bases numbered 4, after V lost 4 bases and J lost 2 bases. The germline CDR1 and CDR2 sequences are SEHNR and FQNEAQ (reference sequence).

This clone has only a few counts. The rearrangement uses TRBV4-1 and TRBJ1-1; 7 nucleotides match TRBD1. The CDR3 consists of 14 residues. CDR1 MGHRA and CDR2 YSYEKL come from the germline V gene. V was pared by 1 base and J by 5 bases, with 4 bases of the junction left unmatched. In nucleotides, the CDR3 is TGCGCCAGCAGCCAAGGACAGGGAGGTACTGAAGCTTTCTTT. Translated, it gives CASSQGQGGTEAFF.

The sample holds one count of this clone. V is TRBV27 and J is TRBJ2-7; TRBD2 agrees at 11 bases. Germline CDR1 reads MNHEY; CDR2 reads SMNVEV (reference sequence). The V and J ends lost 5 bases and 2 bases, in that order; junction bases with no gene match: 8. The CDR3 has 16 amino acids. Here the CDR3 reads CASSPRGTSGTYEQYF. Here the CDR3 DNA reads TGTGCCAGCAGTCCCCGAGGGACTAGCGGAACCTACGAGCAGTACTTC.

This clone was found a few times. V usage is TRBV11-2 and J usage is TRBJ1-4; unclear D gene. V lost 5 bases and J lost 0, with 10 bases in between. Germline assignment: CDR1 SGHAT and CDR2 FQNNGV. The CDR3 extends over 15 amino acids. Written as DNA, the CDR3 is TGTGCCAGCAGCCCCGCAGTTGCAACTAATGAAAAACTGTTTTTT. It encodes CASSPAVATNEKLFF.

V usage is TRBV7-3 and J usage is TRBJ2-1; 10 positions match TRBD2. CDR3 length: 16 residues. Germline V gene sequence: CDR1 SGHTA, CDR2 FQGTGA. V lost 2 bases, J lost 10 bases, and 11 bases stayed unmatched. CDR3 nucleotide sequence: TGTGCCAGCAGCTTATGGTCTAGCGGGAGTAAAGGCGAGCAGTTCTTC. It codes for CASSLWSSGSKGEQFF.

This clone occurred once. The CDR3: CASSLRTRAFTEAFF. For the CDR3, the DNA is TGTGCCAGCAGCTTACGGACAAGGGCATTCACTGAAGCTTTCTTT. The gene calls are TRBV7-8 and TRBJ1-1; weak D call: TRBD1 (5 bases). The V end lost 2 bases, the J end lost 4 bases, and 14 bases lay between the germline ends. This CDR3 region has 15 residues. CDR1 SGHVS and CDR2 FQNEAQ come from the germline V gene.

The chain uses TRBV4-1 and TRBJ1-2; 9 nucleotides line up with TRBD1. Germline-derived CDR1 and CDR2 are MGHRA and YSYEKL. Trimming removed 4 bases from V and 3 bases from J; junction bases left unmatched: 9. The CDR3 has 16 amino acids. The CDR3 sequence is CASSPLRDRVHYGYTF. CDR3 nucleotide sequence: TGCGCCAGCAGCCCCCTCCGGGACAGGGTTCACTATGGCTACACCTTC.

V and J are TRBV6-5 and TRBJ1-4; D possibly corresponds to TRBD1 (6 bases). V was pared by 7 bases and J by 6 bases, with 18 bases between. The CDR3 loop spans 15 amino acids. Germline CDR1 MNHEY, CDR2 SVGAGI. CDR3 sequence reads: CASKRQAESYEKLFF. CDR3 DNA sequence: TGTGCCAGCAAGAGACAGGCAGAGTCTTATGAAAAACTGTTTTTT.